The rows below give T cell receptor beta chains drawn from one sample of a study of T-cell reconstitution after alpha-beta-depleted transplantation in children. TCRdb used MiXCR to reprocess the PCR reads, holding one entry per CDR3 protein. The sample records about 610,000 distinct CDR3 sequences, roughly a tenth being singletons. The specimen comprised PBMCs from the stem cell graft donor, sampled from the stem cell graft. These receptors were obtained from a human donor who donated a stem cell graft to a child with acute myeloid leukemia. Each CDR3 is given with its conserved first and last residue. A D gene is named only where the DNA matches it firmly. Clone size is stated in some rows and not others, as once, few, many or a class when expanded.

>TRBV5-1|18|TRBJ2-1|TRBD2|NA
TGCGCCAGCAGCTTGGCCGATCCCGGGACTAGCGGATACAATGAGCAGTTCTTC
CASSLADPGTSGYNEQFF
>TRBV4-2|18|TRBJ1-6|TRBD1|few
TGTGCCAGCAGCCAGTCCACAGGGGGCCCTGGGCCCGCTTCACCCCTCCACTTT
CASSQSTGGPGPASPLHF
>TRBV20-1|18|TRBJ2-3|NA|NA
TGCAGTGCTAGAGATTTAAGCGCAGGACAAACGGTCACAGATACGCAGTATTTT
CSARDLSAGQTVTDTQYF
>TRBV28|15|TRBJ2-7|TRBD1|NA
TGTGCCAGCAGTCAAGCGGGACAGGGATCCTACGAGCAGTACTTC
CASSQAGQGSYEQYF
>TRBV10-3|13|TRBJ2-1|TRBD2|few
TGTGCCATCAAGCGGGGGCACTACAATGAGCAGTTCTTC
CAIKRGHYNEQFF
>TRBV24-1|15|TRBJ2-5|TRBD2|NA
TGTGCCACCAGCGGGACTAGCGGGAGACGAGAGACCCAGTACTTC
CATSGTSGRRETQYF
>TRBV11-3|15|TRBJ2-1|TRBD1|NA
TGTGCCAGCAGCACCAGGACAGGTCCGCACAATGAGCAGTTCTTC
CASSTRTGPHNEQFF
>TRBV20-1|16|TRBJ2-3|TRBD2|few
TGCAGTGCTGCAGACCAGGGACTAGCCGCCGCGGGGGCGCAGTATTTT
CSAADQGLAAAGAQYF
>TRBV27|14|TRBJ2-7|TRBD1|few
TGTGCCAGCGGTGACAGGGCTCTTCTCAACGAGCAGTACTTC
CASGDRALLNEQYF
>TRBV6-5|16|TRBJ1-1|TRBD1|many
TGTGCCAGCAGCCGAAGGGACAGGGAAAGAAAAGCTGAAGCTTTCTTT
CASSRRDRERKAEAFF
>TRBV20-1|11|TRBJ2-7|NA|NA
TGCAGTGCACGGCCAGGGTTCGAGCAGTACTTC
CSARPGFEQYF
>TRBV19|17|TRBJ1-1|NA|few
TGTGCCAGTAGTATGAGGCCGCCCGCGCGGGGGGCCACCGAAGCTTTCTTT
CASSMRPPARGATEAFF
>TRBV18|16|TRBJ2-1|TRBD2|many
TGTGCCAGCTCACCACGCAGCGGGAGCGCCGGGGATGAGCAGTTCTTC
CASSPRSGSAGDEQFF
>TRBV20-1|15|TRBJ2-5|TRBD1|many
TGCAGTGCTGCGACAGGGGGCGGTCTGGGAGAGACCCAGTACTTC
CSAATGGGLGETQYF
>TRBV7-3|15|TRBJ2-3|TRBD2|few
TGTGCCAGCAGCTCCCTAGCGGGGGACACAGATACGCAGTATTTT
CASSSLAGDTDTQYF
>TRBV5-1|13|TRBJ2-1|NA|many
TGCGCCAGCAGTTTGGGACGGGACAATGAGCAGTTCTTC
CASSLGRDNEQFF
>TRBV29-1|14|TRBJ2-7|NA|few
TGCAGCGTTGGGGAGCGGACGAGCTCCTACGAGCAGTACTTC
CSVGERTSSYEQYF
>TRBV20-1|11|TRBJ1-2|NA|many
TGCAGTTCTACAGCAGACTATGGCTACACCTTC
CSSTADYGYTF
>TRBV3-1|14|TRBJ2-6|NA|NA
TGTGCCAGCAGCTACAGGGCCGGGGCCAACGTCCTGACTTTC
CASSYRAGANVLTF
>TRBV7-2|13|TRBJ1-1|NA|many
TGTGCCAGCAGCTTCACAATCGTAACTGAAGCTTTCTTT
CASSFTIVTEAFF
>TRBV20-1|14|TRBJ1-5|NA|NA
TGCAGTGCTAGTGGGCGGGACAGCAATCAGCCCCAGCATTTT
CSASGRDSNQPQHF
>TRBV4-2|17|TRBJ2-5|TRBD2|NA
TGTGCCAGCAGCCAAGGGGATACAGCGGGAGCGGGGGAGACCCAGTACTTC
CASSQGDTAGAGETQYF
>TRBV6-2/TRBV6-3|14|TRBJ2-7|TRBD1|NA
TGTGCCAGCAGCACTACGACAGGGCGCTACTACCTTAACTTC
CASSTTTGRYYLNF
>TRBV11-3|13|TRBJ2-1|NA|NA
TGTGCCAGCAGCTCCGACAGGATCAATGAGCAGTTCTTC
CASSSDRINEQFF
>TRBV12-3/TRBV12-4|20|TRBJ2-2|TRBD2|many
TGTGCCAGCAGTCCTTTCCTAGCGGGAGTATCCGAAATGGTAGACGGGGAGCTGTTTTTT
CASSPFLAGVSEMVDGELFF
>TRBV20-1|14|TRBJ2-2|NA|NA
TGCAGTGCTGAGACCGGGGGCCCCGGGAGGGAGCTGTTTTTT
CSAETGGPGRELFF
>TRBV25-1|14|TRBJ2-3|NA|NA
TGTGCCAGCAGTTATGGAACGTCAGCAGATACGCAGTATTTT
CASSYGTSADTQYF
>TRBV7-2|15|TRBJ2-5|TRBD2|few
TGTGCCAGCAGCGGGGGGACTAGCAGGGGAGAGACCCAGTACTTC
CASSGGTSRGETQYF